The TCR beta chain under discussion was sequenced for a study of radiotherapy plus CTLA-4 blockade in lung cancer. The protocol was immunoSEQ multiplex PCR, while the TCRdb copy is restricted to in-frame clones and leaves out a portion. Here the sample spans more than 95,000 clones, around 79% being singletons. The CDR3 sequence is 16 residues long. The J segment lost 3 bases and the V segment lost 4 bases, leaving 12 bases of the junction unmatched. CDR1 is SGDLS, CDR2 YYNGEE, per germline. The chain uses TRBV9 and TRBJ2-5, with TRBD1 matching 7 bases. The sequence was obtained from a human donor with non-small cell lung cancer who had a partial response to radiotherapy plus ipilimumab. Some clones in this sample may be carry-over from other donors' samples. Here the sequenced sample was peripheral blood, taken from a patient treated with radiotherapy plus ipilimumab. The CDR3 region is CASSQTAATGKETQYF. The CDR3 nucleotides read TGTGCCAGCAGCCAAACAGCAGCGACAGGGAAAGAGACCCAGTACTTC.